This T cell receptor (beta chain) was found in a study of cytomegalovirus exposure and HLA in healthy donors. The CDR3 runs to 14 residues. Germline lookup yields CDR1 SSHAT and CDR2 FNYEAQ (reference sequence). Germline trimming cut 2 bases from V and 2 bases from J; bases unmatched to any gene: 0. Study findings and constraints: Sequencing artifact likely explains a cluster of highly shared sequence variants.

A remark on this clone: Its matching antigen is unknown.

60 Vbeta and 13 Jbeta primers were used in PCR. TCRdb keeps only in-frame clones here, not all; method: immunoSEQ multiplex PCR. The sample has over 150,000 clones, 65% to 85% seen once. This chain uses TRBV7-7 with TRBJ2-5, with 9 bases fitting TRBD2. The origin of this receptor is a man aged 55 to 70 in good health and CMV-seronegative. Sequencing was carried out using PBMCs. For the CDR3, the DNA is TGTGCCAGCAGCTTAAGCGGGGGGCAAGAGACCCAGTACTTC. Encoded protein: CASSLSGGQETQYF.